These 3 T cell receptor beta chains came from one sample sequenced in a study of multiple sclerosis patients with progressive multifocal leukoencephalopathy (dated by TCRdb to between 2018 and 2020). The time point label corresponds to: roughly 13 months of natalizumab therapy. The treatment or condition label on this specimen signifies: on natalizumab therapy at sampling. The library came from the immunoSEQ multiplex PCR assay. Not all clones reach the TCRdb copy of this immuneACCESS table, which keeps in-frame sequences only. Checked studies attribute under half of the gap to unresolved V genes and leave the rest unexplained. This sample comprises around 25,000 clones, around 90% of them detected only once. 2% to 2.5% of the sample is in the top ten clones. The material was PBMCs, obtained from a patient treated with natalizumab. The receptors derive from a man in his thirties or forties with multiple sclerosis.

The chain is built from TRBV11-3 and TRBJ2-5; D gene uncertain. The V end was cut by 0 bases, the J end by 5 bases, with 13 bases between. This CDR3 region has 15 residues. Germline lookup yields CDR1 SGHNT and CDR2 YENEEA. As DNA, the CDR3 is TGTGCCAGCAGCTTAGAATCAAGGGCTGGCGAGACCCAGTACTTC. Residues: CASSLESRAGETQYF. Drawing the rest from reference TRBV11-3 and TRBJ2-5, the complete variable domain is EAGVVQSPRYKIIEKKQPVAFWCNPISGHNTLYWYLQNLGQGPELLIRYENEEAVDDSQLPKDRFSAERLKGVDSTLKIQPAELGDSAVYLCASSLESRAGETQYFGPGTRLLVL.

The rearrangement links TRBV7-2 to TRBJ1-1, with 9 bases fitting TRBD1. The CDR3 is 15 amino acids. V lost 4 bases, J lost 5 bases, and 8 bases stayed unmatched. Germline assignment: CDR1 SGHTA and CDR2 FQGNSA. For the CDR3, the DNA is TGTGCCAGCAGCTCCGGGACAGGGACTATGACTGAAGCTTTCTTT. It specifies CASSSGTGTMTEAFF.

For this clone: Other DNA sequences of this sample code for an identical CDR3. V gene TRBV7-2 combines with J gene TRBJ2-2; 7 positions agree with TRBD1. CDR1 SGHTA and CDR2 FQGNSA come from the germline V gene. This CDR3 has 16 residues. V gave up 5 bases and J gave up 9 bases; unmatched junction bases: 15. This CDR3 is CASSIEGGLVGRELFF. The DNA for the CDR3 is TGTGCCAGCAGCATTGAAGGGGGCCTGGTCGGGAGGGAGCTGTTTTTT. The variable domain in full, with the rest retrieved from reference TRBV7-2 and TRBJ2-2, is GAGVSQSPSNKVTEKGKDVELRCDPISGHTALYWYRQSLGQGLEFLIYFQGNSAPDKSGLPSDRFSAERTGGSVSTLTIQRTQQEDSAVYLCASSIEGGLVGRELFFGEGSRLTVL.